Following are 27 T cell receptor beta chains from one sample sequenced in a study of blood T cell repertoires in COVID-19. Using immunoSEQ multiplex PCR, the repertoire was profiled, and TCRdb retains in-frame clones only, with some absent. The sample comprises under 350,000 clones, around 86% of which are singletons, and about 4.2% rests with the top ten. The sample was PBMCs or T cells enriched from blood (not recorded which). The receptor set was obtained from a man aged 25-45 years who had recovered from COVID-19.

This rearrangement joins TRBV19 to TRBJ1-1, with a weak D call TRBD1 (5 bases). The CDR3 is made up of 14 amino acids. V was trimmed by 1 base and J by 4 bases, leaving 10 bases between them. The germline V gene encodes CDR1 LNHDA and CDR2 SQIVND (reference sequence). CDR3 coding DNA: TGTGCCAGTAGTATAGTGCAGGGTATCACTGAAGCTTTCTTT. Protein product: CASSIVQGITEAFF.

The chain joins TRBV28 to TRBJ2-7, with TRBD1 as a possible D gene (6 bases). The CDR3 covers 14 residues. Trimming shortened V by 2 bases and J by 5 bases, and 13 bases separated the two germline ends. Germline values: CDR1 MDHEN, CDR2 SYDVKM. CDR3 DNA sequence: TGTGCCAGCAGTTTAATTGGGACACACCACGAGCAGTACTTC. Protein: CASSLIGTHHEQYF.

The chain recombines TRBV11-2 with TRBJ2-1, with 8 bases identical to TRBD2. CDR1 SGHAT and CDR2 FQNNGV come from the germline V gene. J gave up 10 bases and V 1 base, and 3 bases lay outside the gene matches. The CDR3 is 13 amino acids. Written as DNA, the CDR3 is TGTGCCAGCAGCTTAGGCGGGGGGTGGGAGCAGTTCTTC. Amino acids: CASSLGGGWEQFF.

V and J are TRBV5-1 and TRBJ2-5, with 9 bases aligning to TRBD1. This CDR3 comprises 16 residues. Germline V gives CDR1 SGHRS, CDR2 YFSETQ. The J segment lost 5 bases and the V segment lost 4 bases, leaving 12 bases of the junction unmatched. CDR3 in amino acids: CASSHLGQGGEETQYF. The CDR3, as DNA: TGCGCCAGCAGCCACCTGGGACAGGGAGGGGAGGAGACCCAGTACTTC.

The J gene is TRBJ2-3, the V gene TRBV18; a possible D gene is TRBD1 (5 bases). This CDR3 has 14 residues. Germline CDR1 reads KGHSH; CDR2 reads LQKENI. The V and J ends lost 6 bases and 3 bases respectively, with 13 bases between them. The CDR3 bases are TGTGCCAGCTCCAGGAGTGGGGCAACAGATACGCAGTATTTT. It is translated as CASSRSGATDTQYF. The variable domain in full, completed from reference TRBV18 and TRBJ2-3, reads NAGVMQNPRHLVRRRGQEARLRCSPMKGHSHVYWYRQLPEEGLKFMVYLQKENIIDESGMPKERFSAEFPKEGPSILRIQQVVRGDSAAYFCASSRSGATDTQYFGPGTRLTVL.

This clone appeared once. V is TRBV5-1 and J is TRBJ2-5; TRBD1 matches at 8 bases. Germline V gives CDR1 SGHRS, CDR2 YFSETQ. This CDR3 is 15 amino acids long. V gave up 8 bases and J gave up 1 base; unmatched junction bases: 10. In nucleotides, the CDR3 is TGCGCCAGTACCCCAGGGGGCGCTGGCCAAGAGACCCAGTACTTC. Protein: CASTPGGAGQETQYF.

This clone was detected only once. The rearrangement uses TRBV28 and TRBJ1-4; 8 bases align to TRBD1. V was pared by 5 bases and J by 8 bases, with 7 bases of the junction left unmatched. The CDR3 spans 14 residues. Germline CDR1 reads MDHEN; CDR2 reads SYDVKM. The CDR3 spells CASSRGTGGEKLFF. CDR3 DNA: TGTGCCAGCAGTCGAGGCACAGGGGGGGAAAAACTGTTTTTT.

This chain uses TRBV28 with TRBJ1-1; D not certain. V was shortened by 3 bases and J by 4 bases, with 15 bases between the two germline ends. The CDR3 is 15 residues long. Germline CDR1 MDHEN, CDR2 SYDVKM. The CDR3 loop is CASSFHQAPVTEAFF. In DNA form, the CDR3 reads TGTGCCAGCAGTTTTCACCAGGCCCCCGTCACTGAAGCTTTCTTT. Filled out from reference TRBV28 and TRBJ1-1, the complete variable domain reads DVKVTQSSRYLVKRTGEKVFLECVQDMDHENMFWYRQDPGLGLRLIYFSYDVKMKEKGDIPEGYSVSREKKERFSLILESASTNQTSMYLCASSFHQAPVTEAFFGQGTRLTVV.

CDR3 DNA sequence: TGTGCCAGCAGTGAACAGGGCTCTGGGGCCAACGTCCTGACTTTC. Translating it yields CASSEQGSGANVLTF. V usage is TRBV2 and J usage is TRBJ2-6; TRBD1 might be the D (5 bases). The CDR3 has 15 residues. The germline V gene has CDR1 SNHLY and CDR2 FYNNEI. V lost 2 bases, J lost 0 bases, and 5 bases lay in between.

The chain employs TRBV7-2 and TRBJ1-1; 7 bases align to TRBD1. V shed 1 base and J 10 bases; nucleotides not matched to a gene: 12. CDR1 is SGHTA, CDR2 FQGNSA, per germline. The CDR3 extends over 15 amino acids. The CDR3 coding sequence is TGTGCCAGCAGCTTAGTAGGGGGCGGACCCTCGCGAGCTTTCTTT. Translated, it gives CASSLVGGGPSRAFF. Supplemented by reference TRBV7-2 and TRBJ1-1, the full variable domain reads GAGVSQSPSNKVTEKGKDVELRCDPISGHTALYWYRQSLGQGLEFLIYFQGNSAPDKSGLPSDRFSAERTGGSVSTLTIQRTQQEDSAVYLCASSLVGGGPSRAFFGQGTRLTVV.

The rearrangement uses TRBV9 and TRBJ2-1; 9 bases are shared with TRBD2. Germline V gene data show CDR1 as SGDLS and CDR2 as YYNGEE. J gave up 8 bases and V 2 bases, and 5 bases lay outside the gene matches. This CDR3 comprises 14 residues. DNA for the CDR3: TGTGCCAGCAGCGTGGCGGGAGGGCCTTATGAGCAGTTCTTC. Amino acids: CASSVAGGPYEQFF.

This chain uses TRBV19 with TRBJ1-2; TRBD1 agrees at 7 bases. The trim removed 5 bases at V and 5 bases at J, leaving 5 bases unmatched. Germline-derived CDR1 and CDR2 are LNHDA and SQIVND (reference sequence). CDR3 length equals 13 residues. The DNA for the CDR3 is TGTGCCAGTAGTGCCACAGGGGATTATGGCTACACCTTC. Residues: CASSATGDYGYTF.

This chain joins TRBV11-3 and TRBJ2-3, with TRBD1 as a possible D gene (5 bases). The CDR3 runs to 20 residues. Germline CDR1 is SGHNT and CDR2 is YENEEA. V lost 5 bases, J lost 0 bases, and 27 bases lay in between. CDR3 in amino acids: CASSPPPGRIPHFSTDTQYF. The CDR3 nucleotides are TGTGCCAGCAGCCCCCCTCCAGGGCGAATCCCCCATTTCAGCACAGATACGCAGTATTTT. Drawing the rest from reference TRBV11-3 and TRBJ2-3, the complete variable domain is EAGVVQSPRYKIIEKKQPVAFWCNPISGHNTLYWYLQNLGQGPELLIRYENEEAVDDSQLPKDRFSAERLKGVDSTLKIQPAELGDSAVYLCASSPPPGRIPHFSTDTQYFGPGTRLTVL.

This chain uses TRBV5-1 with TRBJ1-1; D is undetermined. CDR1 and CDR2 from the germline V gene are SGHRS and YFSETQ. This CDR3 comprises 13 residues. V was trimmed by 4 bases and J by 4 bases, leaving 11 bases between them. Written as DNA, the CDR3 is TGCGCCAGCAGCCCCTCCTCCTTCACTGAAGCTTTCTTT. Translating it yields CASSPSSFTEAFF.

CDR3 amino acids: CASSQGTGFSYNSPLHF. In DNA, the CDR3 is TGTGCCAGCAGCCAGGGGACAGGGTTTTCCTATAATTCACCCCTCCACTTT. The gene calls are TRBV3-1 (or the pseudogene TRBV3-2) and TRBJ1-6, with TRBD1 matching over 9 bases. CDR1 and CDR2 (germline): LGHDT, YNNKEL (reference sequence). The CDR3 consists of 17 residues. V trimming: 3 bases; J trimming: 1 base; junction bases outside the gene matches: 4.

The sample holds a few counts of this clone. V and J are TRBV7-9 and TRBJ2-1, with 8 positions matching TRBD2. The CDR3 is 15 amino acids. Looked up from germline, CDR1 is SEHNR and CDR2 is FQNEAQ (reference sequence). V was clipped by 4 bases and J by 4 bases; unmatched bases: 6. This chain's CDR3 is CASSSRLAGYNEQFF. As DNA, the CDR3 is TGTGCCAGCAGCTCCCGGTTAGCGGGGTACAATGAGCAGTTCTTC.

This chain joins TRBV5-1 and TRBJ2-7; 9 bases line up with TRBD1. Per the germline V gene, CDR1 is SGHRS and CDR2 is YFSETQ. Trimming at V came to 4 bases and at J to 5 bases, leaving 16 bases not matched to a gene. The CDR3 spans 17 residues. The CDR3: CASSHTARSGTGNEQYF. In DNA form, the CDR3 reads TGCGCCAGCAGCCACACGGCAAGATCCGGGACAGGGAACGAGCAGTACTTC.

The chain uses TRBV5-4 and TRBJ2-6, with D perhaps matching TRBD1 (5 bases). The germline V and J ends were trimmed by 9 bases and 1 base, with 14 bases remaining between them. Germline CDR1 is SGHNT and CDR2 is YYREEE (reference sequence). This CDR3 is built from 15 residues. As DNA, the CDR3 is TGTGCCACCTTCCCTTCAGGGTCTGGGGCCAACGTCCTGACTTTC. Translating it yields CATFPSGSGANVLTF.

CDR3 in amino acids: CSVERSNEQFF. In nucleotides, the CDR3 is TGCAGCGTTGAACGGAGCAATGAGCAGTTCTTC. V usage is TRBV29-1 and J usage is TRBJ2-1; D not resolved. This CDR3 contains 11 residues. The V gene lost 2 bases and the J gene lost 6 bases, with 5 bases spanning the gap. From germline, CDR1 is SQVTM and CDR2 ANQGSEA.

This chain joins TRBV12-3 or TRBV12-4 and TRBJ2-7; D perhaps matches TRBD2 (5 bases). Trimming took off 4 bases at V and 2 bases at J, with 9 bases between the two ends. This CDR3 is 13 amino acids long. CDR3 sequence reads: CASSWTGTYEQYF. The DNA for the CDR3 is TGTGCCAGCAGTTGGACTGGGACCTACGAGCAGTACTTC.

The rearrangement joins TRBV7-2 to TRBJ2-3, with D tentatively TRBD1 (6 bases). Between the trimmed V and J ends, which lost 1 base and 6 bases, there was a span of 17 bases. CDR1 and CDR2 from the germline V gene are SGHTA and FQGNSA. CDR3 size: 16 residues. The CDR3 here is CASSLGRGGLADTQYF. CDR3 coding DNA: TGTGCCAGCAGCTTAGGTCGAGGGGGTTTAGCGGATACGCAGTATTTT.

The chain employs TRBV19 and TRBJ1-6, with D tentatively TRBD1 (5 bases). CDR1 and CDR2 from the germline V gene are LNHDA and SQIVND (reference sequence). V dropped 3 bases and J dropped 5 bases, with 11 bases sitting between them. The CDR3 consists of 15 residues. The CDR3 loop reads CASSISGTNNSPLHF. The CDR3 nucleotides are TGTGCCAGTAGTATTTCCGGGACTAATAATTCACCCCTCCACTTT.

This clone was seen more than once but under ten times. The rearrangement links TRBV19 to TRBJ1-2; TRBD1 matches at 8 bases. V trimming: 7 bases; J trimming: 6 bases; junction bases outside the gene matches: 10. The CDR3 has 14 residues. The germline CDR1 and CDR2 sequences are LNHDA and SQIVND (reference sequence). This chain's CDR3 is CASILQGAQDGYTF. CDR3 nucleotide sequence: TGTGCCAGTATTCTTCAGGGGGCGCAGGATGGCTACACCTTC.

The chain combines TRBV7-9 with TRBJ2-6; D remains ambiguous. Germline assignment: CDR1 SEHNR and CDR2 FQNEAQ (reference sequence). V dropped 5 bases and J dropped 4 bases, with 15 bases sitting between them. This CDR3 spans 16 amino acids. The CDR3 DNA reads as TGTGCCAGCAGCCTCTCAAACAAATCCGGGGCCAACGTCCTGACTTTC. Translation gives CASSLSNKSGANVLTF.

The rearrangement uses TRBV28 and TRBJ1-1; the match to TRBD1 covers 8 bases. The CDR3 is 17 residues long. The V segment lost 6 bases and the J segment 1 base; nucleotides outside the gene matches: 13. Germline V gene sequence: CDR1 MDHEN, CDR2 SYDVKM. The CDR3 DNA follows: TGTGCCAGCAGGGTAAGCACAGGGGGAGGGGAGAACACTGAAGCTTTCTTT. Protein: CASRVSTGGGENTEAFF. The full variable domain, its missing parts supplied by reference TRBV28 and TRBJ1-1, is DVKVTQSSRYLVKRTGEKVFLECVQDMDHENMFWYRQDPGLGLRLIYFSYDVKMKEKGDIPEGYSVSREKKERFSLILESASTNQTSMYLCASRVSTGGGENTEAFFGQGTRLTVV.

V and J are TRBV3-1 (or the pseudogene TRBV3-2) and TRBJ2-3; D unclear. Germline V gene data show CDR1 as LGHDT and CDR2 as YNNKEL (reference sequence). This CDR3 spans 16 amino acids. The V end lost 0 bases, the J end lost 6 bases, and 16 bases lay between the germline ends. CDR3 loop: CASSQDVGLVTDTQYF. The CDR3 DNA reads TGTGCCAGCAGCCAAGACGTTGGCCTAGTTACGGATACGCAGTATTTT.

The V and J genes are TRBV12-3 or TRBV12-4 and TRBJ1-2; D not resolved. The CDR3 spans 13 residues. V was clipped by 5 bases and J by 3 bases, with 10 bases between them. The CDR3 protein is CASSPQAYYGYTF. CDR3 sequence (DNA): TGTGCCAGCAGTCCTCAGGCTTACTATGGCTACACCTTC.